The next 18 T cell receptor beta chains were all read from a single sample in a study of shared clonotypes between healthy human individuals. TCRdb's copy holds only in-frame clones and misses some; the assay was immunoSEQ multiplex PCR. The sample contains 850,000 to 1,200,000 clones, about 75% of which appear only once. The sequencing sample was made of memory CD4+ T cells sorted from blood. Described subset: CD45RA-negative fraction. These receptors all stem from a man between 18 and 35 years old in good health.

The J gene is TRBJ2-1, the V gene TRBV11-3; D remains ambiguous. This CDR3 comprises 14 residues. Trimming removed 1 base from V and 9 bases from J, with 13 bases in between. The V gene's germline CDR1 is SGHNT and CDR2 YENEEA. CDR3 bases: TGTGCCAGCAGCTTAGTCCAGACCTCCGGTGAGCAGTTCTTC. It yields the protein CASSLVQTSGEQFF. Complete variable domain (other parts from reference TRBV11-3 and TRBJ2-1): EAGVVQSPRYKIIEKKQPVAFWCNPISGHNTLYWYLQNLGQGPELLIRYENEEAVDDSQLPKDRFSAERLKGVDSTLKIQPAELGDSAVYLCASSLVQTSGEQFFGPGTRLTVL.

This chain uses TRBV6-1 with TRBJ1-5; perhaps TRBD1 as D (6 bases). The germline V gene has CDR1 MNHNS and CDR2 SASEGT. The CDR3 is made up of 16 amino acids. The V end was cut by 2 bases, the J end by 0 bases, with 11 bases between. The CDR3 nucleotides read TGTGCCAGCAGTGAAATGGGGGCATTTAGCAATCAGCCCCAGCATTTT. This encodes CASSEMGAFSNQPQHF.

This chain links TRBV6-1 with TRBJ2-3, with a possible D match to TRBD1 (6 bases). Trimming shortened V by 9 bases and J by 0 bases, and 13 bases separated the two germline ends. Germline V CDR1 and CDR2: MNHNS, SASEGT. The CDR3 is 14 residues long. CDR3: CASQGMVSTDTQYF. Written as DNA, the CDR3 is TGTGCCAGTCAGGGGATGGTGAGCACAGATACGCAGTATTTT.

CDR3 sequence reads: CASAGGQIREQYF. The DNA of the CDR3 is TGTGCCAGTGCGGGGGGGCAGATCCGCGAGCAGTACTTC. This chain connects TRBV27 to TRBJ2-7; 9 bases match TRBD2. With 9 bases clipped from V and 6 bases from J, the junction kept 9 bases outside the gene matches. Germline loops: CDR1 MNHEY, CDR2 SMNVEV (reference sequence). This CDR3 comprises 13 residues.

V and J are TRBV9 and TRBJ1-6; a weak D match, TRBD1 (5 bases). Deletions cut 4 bases from V and 4 bases from J, with 12 bases between. Germline V gene sequence: CDR1 SGDLS, CDR2 YYNGEE. This CDR3 is 15 amino acids long. CDR3 region: CASSPRDGYNSPLHF. The CDR3 nucleotides read TGTGCCAGCAGCCCCCGGGACGGATATAATTCACCCCTCCACTTT.

The chain employs TRBV18 and TRBJ1-2, with D hard to call. The V end lost 5 bases, the J end lost 1 base, and 8 bases lay between the germline ends. The germline gives CDR1 KGHSH, CDR2 LQKENI. CDR3 length: 13 residues. The CDR3 sequence is CASSSMSNYGYTF. The CDR3 DNA reads as TGTGCCAGCTCAAGCATGAGTAACTATGGCTACACCTTC.

The chain is built from TRBV5-1 and TRBJ2-4, with 9 bases that match TRBD1. V lost 4 bases, J lost 8 bases, and 10 bases stayed unmatched. This CDR3 spans 15 amino acids. Germline V gene lookup returns CDR1 SGHRS and CDR2 YFSETQ. CDR3 DNA: TGCGCCAGCAGCACGGACAGGGGTTTTTTGGACATTCAGTACTTC. This translates into CASSTDRGFLDIQYF.

This chain connects TRBV7-2 to TRBJ2-5; unclear D gene. V was shortened by 0 bases and J by 5 bases, with 10 bases between the two germline ends. Germline assignment: CDR1 SGHTA and CDR2 FQGNSA. The CDR3 has 14 residues. The CDR3 DNA follows: TGTGCCAGCAGCTTAGCGGCAAGGCCGGAGACCCAGTACTTC. Residues: CASSLAARPETQYF.

This clone has a handful of counts. The chain employs TRBV7-2 and TRBJ2-7; D is possibly TRBD1 or TRBD2 (5 bases each). The germline gives CDR1 SGHTA, CDR2 FQGNSA. CDR3 length equals 14 residues. The V and J ends lost 0 bases and 2 bases respectively, with 8 bases between them. DNA of the CDR3: TGTGCCAGCAGCTTAGCCGGGACGACCTACGAGCAGTACTTC. It encodes CASSLAGTTYEQYF. The whole variable domain, filled in from reference TRBV7-2 and TRBJ2-7, reads GAGVSQSPSNKVTEKGKDVELRCDPISGHTALYWYRQSLGQGLEFLIYFQGNSAPDKSGLPSDRFSAERTGGSVSTLTIQRTQQEDSAVYLCASSLAGTTYEQYFGPGTRLTVT.

Turning to this clone: The same CDR3 arises from other DNA sequences in this sample as well. The chain couples TRBV6-5 to TRBJ1-4; D gene ambiguous. Trimming pared 0 bases from V and 7 bases from J, leaving 3 bases between. The CDR3 runs to 12 residues. Germline CDR1 is MNHEY and CDR2 is SVGAGI. CDR3: CASSYSGEKLFF. The CDR3 bases are TGTGCCAGCAGTTACTCAGGTGAAAAACTGTTTTTT.

The DNA for the CDR3 is TGTGCCAGCAGTTTTAGCGGGGGGCCCCGGTCTGGGGAGCTGTTTTTT. Its protein is CASSFSGGPRSGELFF. J is TRBJ2-2 and V is TRBV5-4; TRBD2 aligns across 10 bases. V lost 5 bases and J lost 8; bases outside the gene matches: 12. Per the germline V gene, CDR1 is SGHNT and CDR2 is YYREEE (reference sequence). The length of the CDR3 is 16 residues.

The chain employs TRBV6-1 and TRBJ1-5; D call uncertain. The CDR3 has 13 residues. The V gene lost 5 bases and the J gene lost 6 bases, with 11 bases spanning the gap. Germline assignment: CDR1 MNHNS and CDR2 SASEGT. The CDR3 region has the DNA TGTGCCAGCAGTCGCTTTCTAGGTCAGCCCCAGCATTTT. Translation gives CASSRFLGQPQHF.

The chain links TRBV2 to TRBJ2-7, with no clear D. CDR3 length: 15 amino acids. Per germline, CDR1 SNHLY and CDR2 FYNNEI. Trimming removed 7 bases at V and 3 bases at J, with 19 bases between. CDR3 DNA: TGTGCCAGCATCCGGTTAAGCCTTTCCCTCTACGAGCAGTACTTC. Protein: CASIRLSLSLYEQYF.

V gene TRBV30 combines with J gene TRBJ2-3; TRBD2 matches at 7 bases. The V gene end was trimmed by 2 bases and the J gene end by 2 bases; junction bases not matched to a gene: 7. CDR1 GTSNPN and CDR2 SVGIG come from the germline V gene (reference sequence). The CDR3 totals 15 residues. In DNA, the CDR3 is TGTGCCTGGAGTCCGGGACTACTCGACACAGATACGCAGTATTTT. This encodes CAWSPGLLDTDTQYF.

The rearrangement joins TRBV9 to TRBJ2-1, with D possibly matching TRBD2 (5 bases). Trimming cost V 5 bases and J 7 bases, with 13 bases left between them. The germline V gene encodes CDR1 SGDLS and CDR2 YYNGEE. This CDR3 has 13 amino acids. In nucleotides, the CDR3 is TGTGCCAGCAGTGTGGACTTATCGAATGAGCAGTTCTTC. It is translated as CASSVDLSNEQFF.

The chain employs TRBV5-1 and TRBJ2-1; TRBD2 matches 13 bases. The CDR3 has 18 residues. CDR1 SGHRS and CDR2 YFSETQ come from the germline V gene. V was clipped by 6 bases and J by 0 bases; unmatched bases: 9. The CDR3 protein is CASKATSGRPSSYNEQFF. DNA of the CDR3: TGCGCCAGCAAAGCGACTAGCGGGAGGCCTAGCTCCTACAATGAGCAGTTCTTC.

The V call is TRBV15, the J call TRBJ1-1; a possible D gene is TRBD1 (5 bases). Deletions cut 5 bases from V and 6 bases from J, with 13 bases between. In germline, CDR1 is LNHNV, CDR2 YYDKDF (reference sequence). This CDR3 is 13 amino acids long. DNA for the CDR3: TGTGCCACCAGCTCACCCGGGGGTTCTGAAGCTTTCTTT. It encodes CATSSPGGSEAFF.

This clone was observed a few times. This chain connects TRBV6-5 to TRBJ1-2; 12 nucleotides match TRBD1. Germline V gene data show CDR1 as MNHEY and CDR2 as SVGAGI. This CDR3 region has 15 residues. With 4 bases clipped from V and 8 bases from J, the junction kept 8 bases outside the gene matches. CDR3 nucleotide sequence: TGTGCCAGCAGTTCCGGGGACAGGGGGCTAGAGGGCTACACCTTC. Translation: CASSSGDRGLEGYTF.